The 22 T cell receptor beta chains below all came from one sample that was sequenced in a study of metastatic and nonmetastatic thyroid tumors. Patients underwent thyroid surgery, and none had received any treatment before it. TCRdb redid the clone calls on the PCR reads using MiXCR. Of 25,000 to 35,000 clones in the sample, 25% were seen once. Input material: blood. Receptors originate from a female donor with papillary thyroid cancer or a benign thyroid nodule (not recorded which). Some clones in this sample may be carry-over from other donors' samples.

This clone appeared many times. V usage is TRBV6-1 and J usage is TRBJ2-3; no clear D gene. Germline values: CDR1 MNHNS, CDR2 SASEGT. Trimming took off 7 bases at V and 3 bases at J, with 5 bases between the two ends. This CDR3 is built from 11 residues. The CDR3 DNA sequence: TGTGCCAGCATCCAGACAGATACGCAGTATTTT. It specifies CASIQTDTQYF.

The rearrangement joins TRBV11-1 to TRBJ2-2; 11 nucleotides agree with TRBD2. This CDR3 comprises 18 residues. V lost 0 bases, J lost 4 bases, and 7 bases stayed unmatched. The V gene's germline CDR1 is SGHAT and CDR2 FQDESV (reference sequence). The chain's CDR3 is CASSLAFPSGGRTGELFF. Written as DNA, the CDR3 is TGTGCCAGCAGCTTAGCGTTCCCTAGCGGGGGGCGCACCGGGGAGCTGTTTTTT.

Within the sample, this clone is medium-sized (0.01 to 0.1%). The chain links TRBV10-1 to TRBJ2-7; 7 nucleotides agree with TRBD1. V dropped 0 bases and J dropped 3; count of bases not matched to a gene: 5. From germline, CDR1 is WNHNN and CDR2 SYGVQD (reference sequence). The CDR3 loop spans 15 amino acids. The CDR3 DNA reads TGCGCCAGCAGTGAGTCTAGGGCAGGGGGCTACGAGCAGTACTTC. It specifies CASSESRAGGYEQYF.

This clone was counted ten times or more. The CDR3 protein is CASSPIAGAVSGELFF. The CDR3 nucleotides read TGTGCCAGCAGCCCCATCGCGGGAGCAGTCTCCGGGGAGCTGTTTTTT. This chain connects TRBV11-3 to TRBJ2-2, with 7 bases fitting TRBD2. CDR3 length equals 16 residues. The ends lost 5 bases at V and 6 bases at J; junction bases unmatched: 12. The germline V gene encodes CDR1 SGHNT and CDR2 YENEEA.

This clone was observed at least ten times. The chain links TRBV28 to TRBJ1-1, with a tentative D call TRBD1 (5 bases). Trimming stripped 10 bases from V and 3 bases from J, with 12 bases between. The length of the CDR3 is 12 residues. Germline loops: CDR1 MDHEN, CDR2 SYDVKM. DNA of the CDR3: TGTGCCACCCAAGTAGGGGACACTGAAGCTTTCTTT. The encoded protein is CATQVGDTEAFF. Combining the CDR3 with reference TRBV28 and TRBJ1-1 gives the whole variable domain DVKVTQSSRYLVKRTGEKVFLECVQDMDHENMFWYRQDPGLGLRLIYFSYDVKMKEKGDIPEGYSVSREKKERFSLILESASTNQTSMYLCATQVGDTEAFFGQGTRLTVV.

A few counts support this clone. The rearrangement links TRBV12-3 or TRBV12-4 to TRBJ1-2, with D perhaps matching TRBD1 (5 bases). The V gene lost 7 bases and the J gene lost 8 bases, with 14 bases spanning the gap. The CDR3 is 12 residues long. CDR3: CASTVGLRGYTF. The DNA for the CDR3 is TGTGCCAGCACCGTGGGGCTGAGAGGCTACACCTTC.

This clone was picked up many times. The rearrangement uses TRBV20-1 and TRBJ1-3; no firm D call. The germline V gene encodes CDR1 DFQATT and CDR2 SNEGSKA (reference sequence). The CDR3 has 15 residues. V was trimmed by 4 bases and J by 4 bases, leaving 17 bases between them. The chain's CDR3 is CSANPSASLGNTIYF. CDR3 sequence (DNA): TGCAGTGCTAATCCGTCCGCGTCCTTAGGAAACACCATATATTTT.

This clone was recorded many times. The chain's CDR3 is CASSRNPGPNEKLFF. CDR3 in DNA: TGTGCCAGCAGCCGGAATCCAGGACCTAATGAAAAACTGTTTTTT. The rearrangement links TRBV7-9 to TRBJ1-4; D gene ambiguous. The CDR3 loop spans 15 amino acids. Germline CDR1 and CDR2: SEHNR and FQNEAQ (reference sequence). V was clipped by 5 bases and J by 3 bases, with 13 bases between them. The whole variable domain, remainder taken from reference TRBV7-9 and TRBJ1-4, is DTGVSQNPRHKITKRGQNVTFRCDPISEHNRLYWYRQTLGQGPEFLTYFQNEAQLEKSRLLSDRFSAERPKGSFSTLEIQRTEQGDSAMYLCASSRNPGPNEKLFFGSGTQLSVL.

This clone showed up many times. The chain combines TRBV7-9 with TRBJ1-2; D not certain. The ends were cut back, 2 bases at V and 4 bases at J, with 8 bases in the middle. CDR1 is SEHNR, CDR2 FQNEAQ, per germline (reference sequence). The CDR3 loop spans 13 amino acids. The CDR3 here is CASSLSGFYGYTF. The CDR3 DNA sequence: TGTGCCAGCAGCTTATCTGGGTTCTATGGCTACACCTTC. The whole variable domain, filled in from reference TRBV7-9 and TRBJ1-2, reads DTGVSQNPRHKITKRGQNVTFRCDPISEHNRLYWYRQTLGQGPEFLTYFQNEAQLEKSRLLSDRFSAERPKGSFSTLEIQRTEQGDSAMYLCASSLSGFYGYTFGSGTRLTVV.

This chain uses TRBV20-1 with TRBJ2-3; D is unresolved. Germline CDR1 reads DFQATT; CDR2 reads SNEGSKA (reference sequence). The V gene lost 6 bases and the J gene lost 4 bases, with 17 bases spanning the gap. The CDR3 is 14 residues long. The CDR3 region has the DNA TGCAGTGCACCCTCGATGAGTGGGGCAGATACGCAGTATTTT. It encodes CSAPSMSGADTQYF.

This clone was detected ten times or more. The rearrangement links TRBV7-8 to TRBJ2-5, with 9 bases identical to TRBD2. CDR1 and CDR2 from the germline V gene are SGHVS and FQNEAQ. V was pared by 2 bases and J by 0 bases, with 10 bases of the junction left unmatched. The CDR3 is 18 residues long. The CDR3 coding sequence is TGTGCCAGCAGCTTAATTACTGGGGCTAGCGGGAACCAAGAGACCCAGTACTTC. This encodes CASSLITGASGNQETQYF.

CDR3 coding DNA: TGTGCCAGCAGTTTAGACACGGGGAGGTCTTACAATGAGCAGTTCTTC. Amino acids: CASSLDTGRSYNEQFF. V gene TRBV27 combines with J gene TRBJ2-1; maybe TRBD2 (6 bases). CDR3 length equals 16 residues. V lost 2 bases and J 4 bases, leaving 15 bases between the germline ends. Germline V lookup: CDR1 MNHEY, CDR2 SMNVEV (reference sequence).

This clone occurred many times. The chain joins TRBV28 to TRBJ1-1; D is unresolved. This CDR3 is 14 amino acids long. Germline CDR1 reads MDHEN; CDR2 reads SYDVKM. The V and J ends lost 4 bases and 0 bases respectively, with 9 bases between them. The CDR3 sequence: CASSSPNMNTEAFF. For the CDR3, the DNA is TGTGCCAGCAGTTCCCCCAACATGAACACTGAAGCTTTCTTT.

This clone was counted at least ten times. The genes are TRBV6-1 and TRBJ2-3; D may be TRBD2 (5 bases). In germline, CDR1 is MNHNS, CDR2 SASEGT. The CDR3 has 14 amino acids. V shed 7 bases and J shed 0 bases, with 11 bases lying between them. The CDR3 DNA reads TGTGCCAGCACCCACGGGGTTAGCACAGATACGCAGTATTTT. Its translation is CASTHGVSTDTQYF.

This clone showed up many times. V is TRBV19 and J is TRBJ2-3; the D gene could be TRBD1 or TRBD2 (6 bases each). Trimming took off 5 bases at V and 4 bases at J, with 22 bases between the two ends. The CDR3 contains 17 residues. Per germline, CDR1 LNHDA and CDR2 SQIVND (reference sequence). The CDR3 DNA reads as TGTGCCAGTAGTGTATTGCATCACGGGGGCGGCGCAGATACGCAGTATTTT. It is translated as CASSVLHHGGGADTQYF.

This clone was observed at least ten times. This rearrangement joins TRBV7-9 to TRBJ1-4, with D maybe TRBD1 (6 bases). Trimming left V 7 bases short and J 1 base short, with 22 bases between. The CDR3 length is 18 residues. Germline CDR1 SEHNR, CDR2 FQNEAQ (reference sequence). Written as DNA, the CDR3 is TGTGCCAGCACCCCGGGGGCAACTGGAGACGAAACTAATGAAAAACTGTTTTTT. Amino acids: CASTPGATGDETNEKLFF.

A remark on this clone: A read error may account for a junction end that differs from germline. V and J are TRBV5-1 and TRBJ1-2; 10 bases line up with TRBD1. This CDR3 has 15 residues. Germline lookup yields CDR1 SGHRS and CDR2 YFSETQ. The DNA for the CDR3 is TGCGCCATCAGCGGAACCGGGACAGGGGCGGGTGGCTACACCTTC. Protein sequence: CAISGTGTGAGGYTF.

This clone is judged medium-sized (0.01 to 0.1%). This chain uses TRBV12-3 or TRBV12-4 with TRBJ1-4; possible D gene TRBD1, 6 bases. The germline V and J ends were trimmed by 5 bases and 2 bases, with 12 bases remaining between them. The CDR3 totals 15 residues. The chain's CDR3 is CASSETGGTNEKLFF. The CDR3 DNA is TGTGCCAGCAGTGAGACGGGGGGCACTAATGAAAAACTGTTTTTT.

The chain employs TRBV18 and TRBJ1-2; D possibly corresponds to TRBD1 (6 bases). The germline V gene encodes CDR1 KGHSH and CDR2 LQKENI. The V and J ends lost 2 bases and 5 bases respectively, with 15 bases between them. CDR3 length equals 15 residues. The CDR3 region has the DNA TGTGCCAGCTCACCATATAACAGGGAGAGGTATGGCTACACCTTC. Protein product: CASSPYNRERYGYTF.

V is TRBV24-1 and J is TRBJ2-2; 14 positions match TRBD2. Germline values: CDR1 KGHDR, CDR2 SFDVKD. The CDR3 length is 17 residues. V lost 4 bases, J lost 6 bases, and 6 bases stayed unmatched. The CDR3 here is CATSERLAGGLAGELFF. The CDR3 bases are TGTGCCACCAGTGAACGACTAGCGGGAGGGTTGGCCGGGGAGCTGTTTTTT.

The gene calls are TRBV11-2 and TRBJ2-7, with TRBD1 identical over 8 bases. The CDR3 length is 15 residues. The trim removed 4 bases at V and 2 bases at J, leaving 7 bases unmatched. Germline values: CDR1 SGHAT, CDR2 FQNNGV. CDR3 in DNA: TGTGCCAGCAGCTACCAACAGGGGGGAACCTACGAGCAGTACTTC. Protein sequence: CASSYQQGGTYEQYF.

Regarding this clone: Sequence at one end of the junction differs from germline and may be a read error. The rearrangement uses TRBV2 and TRBJ2-7, with D possibly matching TRBD2 (5 bases). The CDR3 is made up of 16 amino acids. Germline CDR1 reads SNHLY; CDR2 reads FYNNEI. The CDR3 is CASGEAVTVKGYEQYF. The CDR3 bases are TGTGCCAGCGGTGAAGCGGTAACGGTCAAAGGGTACGAGCAGTACTTC.